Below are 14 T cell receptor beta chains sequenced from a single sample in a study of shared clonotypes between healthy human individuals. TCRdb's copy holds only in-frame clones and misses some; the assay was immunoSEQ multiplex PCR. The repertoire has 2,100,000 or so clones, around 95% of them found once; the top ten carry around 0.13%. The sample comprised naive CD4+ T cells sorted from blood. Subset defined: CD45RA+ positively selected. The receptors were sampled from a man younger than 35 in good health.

Here the CDR3 reads CAISAGTQDEKLFF. The CDR3 DNA reads TGTGCCATCAGTGCCGGGACTCAAGATGAAAAACTGTTTTTT. The chain uses TRBV10-3 and TRBJ1-4, with a possible D match to TRBD1 (5 bases). Germline V gene lookup returns CDR1 ENHRY and CDR2 SYGVKD. This CDR3 spans 14 amino acids. Trimming removed 4 bases from V and 6 bases from J, with 12 bases in between.

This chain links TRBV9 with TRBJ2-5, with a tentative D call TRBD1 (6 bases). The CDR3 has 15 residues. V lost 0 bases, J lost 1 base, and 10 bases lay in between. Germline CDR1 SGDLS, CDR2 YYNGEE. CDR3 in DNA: TGTGCCAGCAGCGTAGCTCTCAGGGGCCAAGAGACCCAGTACTTC. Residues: CASSVALRGQETQYF.

This CDR3 reads CASRGARTGELFF. The CDR3 nucleotides read TGTGCCAGCCGGGGGGCGAGAACCGGGGAGCTGTTTTTT. V usage is TRBV6-5 and J usage is TRBJ2-2, with D perhaps TRBD2 (7 bases). This CDR3 has 13 residues. Germline CDR1 MNHEY, CDR2 SVGAGI. With 8 bases removed from V and 5 bases from J, the gap between germline ends came to 12 bases.

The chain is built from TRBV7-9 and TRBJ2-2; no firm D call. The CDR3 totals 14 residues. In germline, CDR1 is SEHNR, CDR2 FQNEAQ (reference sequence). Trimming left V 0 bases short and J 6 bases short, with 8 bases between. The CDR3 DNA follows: TGTGCCAGCAGCTTAGCAATATCGGCCGGGGAGCTGTTTTTT. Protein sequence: CASSLAISAGELFF.

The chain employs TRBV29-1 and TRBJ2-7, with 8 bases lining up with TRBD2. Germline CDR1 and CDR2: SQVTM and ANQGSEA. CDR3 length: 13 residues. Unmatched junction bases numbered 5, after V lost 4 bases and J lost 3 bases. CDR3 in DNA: TGCAGCGTTGTGTTAGCGGGGCGCTACGAGCAGTACTTC. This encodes CSVVLAGRYEQYF.

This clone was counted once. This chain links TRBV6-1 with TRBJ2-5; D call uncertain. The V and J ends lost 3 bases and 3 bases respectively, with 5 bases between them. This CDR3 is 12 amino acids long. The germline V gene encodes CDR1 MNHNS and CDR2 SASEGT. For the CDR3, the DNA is TGTGCCAGCAGTGAGTCAGAAGAGACCCAGTACTTC. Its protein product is CASSESEETQYF.

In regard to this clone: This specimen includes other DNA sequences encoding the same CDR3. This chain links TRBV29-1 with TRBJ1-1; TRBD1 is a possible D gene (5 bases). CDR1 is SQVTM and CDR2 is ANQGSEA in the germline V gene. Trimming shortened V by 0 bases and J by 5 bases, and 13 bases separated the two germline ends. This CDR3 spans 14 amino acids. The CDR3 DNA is TGCAGCGTTGAAGATCTAGGTGGGGGGACTGAAGCTTTCTTT. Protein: CSVEDLGGGTEAFF.

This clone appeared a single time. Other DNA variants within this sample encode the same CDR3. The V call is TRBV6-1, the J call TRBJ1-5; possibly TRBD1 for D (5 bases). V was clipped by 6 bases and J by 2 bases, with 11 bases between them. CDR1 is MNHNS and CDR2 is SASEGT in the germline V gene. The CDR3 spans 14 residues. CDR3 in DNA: TGTGCCAGCAGCGGGACGGGAGGCAATCAGCCCCAGCATTTT. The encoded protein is CASSGTGGNQPQHF.

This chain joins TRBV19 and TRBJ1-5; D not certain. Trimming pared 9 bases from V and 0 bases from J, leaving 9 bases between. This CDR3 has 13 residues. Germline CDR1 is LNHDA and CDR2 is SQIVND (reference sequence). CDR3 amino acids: CASAGNSNQPQHF. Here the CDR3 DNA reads TGTGCCAGCGCAGGCAATAGCAATCAGCCCCAGCATTTT.

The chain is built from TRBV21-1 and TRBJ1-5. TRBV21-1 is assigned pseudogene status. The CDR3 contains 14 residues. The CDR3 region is CASSKGGGNQPQHF. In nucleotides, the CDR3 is TGTGCCAGCAGCAAAGGAGGAGGGAATCAGCCCCAGCATTTT.

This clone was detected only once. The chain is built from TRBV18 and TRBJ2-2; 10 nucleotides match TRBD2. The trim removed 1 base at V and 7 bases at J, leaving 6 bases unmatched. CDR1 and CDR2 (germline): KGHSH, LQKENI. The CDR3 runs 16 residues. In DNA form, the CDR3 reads TGTGCCAGCTCACCACTCCTAGCGGGAGAGAACGGGGAGCTGTTTTTT. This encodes CASSPLLAGENGELFF.

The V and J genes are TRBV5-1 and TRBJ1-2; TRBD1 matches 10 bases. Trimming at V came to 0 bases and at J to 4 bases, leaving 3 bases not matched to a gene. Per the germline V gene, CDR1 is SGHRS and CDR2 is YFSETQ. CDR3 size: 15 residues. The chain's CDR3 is CASSLGGQGIYGYTF. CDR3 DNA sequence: TGCGCCAGCAGCTTGGGGGGACAGGGGATCTATGGCTACACCTTC.

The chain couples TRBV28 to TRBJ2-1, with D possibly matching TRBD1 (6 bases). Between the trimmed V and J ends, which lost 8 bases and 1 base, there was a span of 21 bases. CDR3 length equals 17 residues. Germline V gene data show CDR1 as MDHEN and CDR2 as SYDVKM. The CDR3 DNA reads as TGTGCCAGCCCCCCCGTGGGGGCGTTGGGGTCCTACAATGAGCAGTTCTTC. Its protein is CASPPVGALGSYNEQFF. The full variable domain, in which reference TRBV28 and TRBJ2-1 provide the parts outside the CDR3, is DVKVTQSSRYLVKRTGEKVFLECVQDMDHENMFWYRQDPGLGLRLIYFSYDVKMKEKGDIPEGYSVSREKKERFSLILESASTNQTSMYLCASPPVGALGSYNEQFFGPGTRLTVL.

The CDR3 bases are TGTGCCAGCAGGTCCCCGGGACTACCCTTAGCCAAAAACATTCAGTACTTC. Protein sequence: CASRSPGLPLAKNIQYF. This rearrangement joins TRBV13 to TRBJ2-4; TRBD2 aligns across 7 bases. J was trimmed by 0 bases and V by 6 bases; bases with no gene match: 11. The CDR3 extends over 17 amino acids. Germline V CDR1 and CDR2: PRHDT, FYEKMQ (reference sequence).